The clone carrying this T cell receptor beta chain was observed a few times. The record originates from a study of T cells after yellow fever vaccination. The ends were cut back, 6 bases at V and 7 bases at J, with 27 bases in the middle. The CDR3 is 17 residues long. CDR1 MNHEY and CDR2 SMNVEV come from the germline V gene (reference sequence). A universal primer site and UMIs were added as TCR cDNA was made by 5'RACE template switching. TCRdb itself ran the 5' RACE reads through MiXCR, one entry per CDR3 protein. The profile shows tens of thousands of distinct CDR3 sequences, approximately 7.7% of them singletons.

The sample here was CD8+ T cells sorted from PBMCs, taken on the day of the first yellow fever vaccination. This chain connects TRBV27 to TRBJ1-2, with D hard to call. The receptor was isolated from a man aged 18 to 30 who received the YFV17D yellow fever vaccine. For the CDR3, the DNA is TGTGCCAGCAGACAAACGCCGTGGACTTCGGATTCAAGTGGCTACACCTTC. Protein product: CASRQTPWTSDSSGYTF.